The clone carrying this T cell receptor beta chain was detected only once. As yet, its antigen is unknown. The data belong to a study of PD-1 blockade in classical Hodgkin lymphoma. Study results and caveats: Reports indicated that newly diagnosed patients had lower baseline TCR diversity than healthy donors did.

Sample time point: cycle 4 day 1 (C4D1), after 5 to 7 weeks of nivolumab. Brentuximab vedotin exposure varied among the patients, all of whom had relapsed after autologous stem cell transplantation. By magnetic negative selection, CD8+ T cells were isolated from the thawed PBMCs. The CDR3 length is 16 residues. V lost 3 bases and J 0 bases, leaving 12 bases between the germline ends. In germline, CDR1 is MRHNA, CDR2 SNTAGT. The repertoire was sequenced with immunoSEQ multiplex PCR; TCRdb's copy has only in-frame clones and lacks some. The sample includes approximately 7,300 clones, roughly 77% seen only once; the top ten take approximately 37%.

This TCR came from a human donor with classical Hodgkin lymphoma. V is TRBV6-4 and J is TRBJ2-1; D remains ambiguous. The sample here was CD8+ T cells from blood, taken before the fourth cycle of nivolumab. The CDR3 loop reads CASSENGLYSYNEQFF. The CDR3 DNA is TGTGCCAGCAGTGAAAACGGCCTATACTCCTACAATGAGCAGTTCTTC.